The 22 T cell receptor beta chains in this list originate from one sample, sequenced in a study of type 1 regulatory T cells. Study-wide points: Compared with non-Tr1 cells, Tr1 cells showed a narrower TCR repertoire.

Each CDR3 protein is one row after TCRdb ran MiXCR on the reads. The sample contains 70,000 or so distinct CDR3 sequences, around 20% of which appear only once. The antigens of these receptors remain unknown. Sequenced sample: cultured type 1 regulatory T (Tr1) cells, either the whole culture or a sorted fraction (not recorded which). The receptor set was obtained from a human donor in good health.

This chain connects TRBV5-1 to TRBJ2-7, with D hard to call. Trimming took off 0 bases at V and 1 base at J, with 11 bases between the two ends. The germline V gene encodes CDR1 SGHRS and CDR2 YFSETQ. CDR3 size: 15 residues. DNA for the CDR3: TGCGCCAGCAGCTTGGTTCCAGCCTCATCCTACGAGCAGTACTTC. It yields the protein CASSLVPASSYEQYF.

A few counts support this clonotype. The gene calls are TRBV27 and TRBJ1-1, with D tentatively TRBD1 (6 bases). Germline V gives CDR1 MNHEY, CDR2 SMNVEV (reference sequence). Trimming stripped 3 bases from V and 4 bases from J, with 12 bases between. This CDR3 contains 14 residues. The CDR3 is CASSLTGVGTEAFF. In DNA form, the CDR3 reads TGTGCCAGCAGTTTGACAGGTGTCGGCACTGAAGCTTTCTTT.

The chain has TRBV6-1 and TRBJ2-7; 9 bases match TRBD1. V gave up 2 bases and J gave up 3 bases; unmatched junction bases: 5. Germline assignment: CDR1 MNHNS and CDR2 SASEGT. The CDR3 has 15 amino acids. The CDR3 bases are TGTGCCAGCAGTGAATCTGGGACAGGGCGCTACGAGCAGTACTTC. Encoded protein: CASSESGTGRYEQYF.

The rearrangement uses TRBV25-1 and TRBJ2-3; 11 bases are shared with TRBD2. The CDR3 is 16 residues long. Germline-derived CDR1 and CDR2 are MGHDK and SYGVNS. The trim removed 7 bases at V and 0 bases at J, leaving 6 bases unmatched. CDR3 in amino acids: CASKKGLADSTDTQYF. CDR3 nucleotides: TGTGCCAGCAAAAAGGGACTAGCGGATAGCACAGATACGCAGTATTTT.

The rearrangement links TRBV12-3 or TRBV12-4 to TRBJ2-3; D is tentatively TRBD1 or TRBD2 (5 bases each). This CDR3 has 14 amino acids. Trimming stripped 8 bases from V and 3 bases from J, with 15 bases between. The CDR3 here is CASGRDATTDTQYF. Written as DNA, the CDR3 is TGTGCCAGCGGCAGGGACGCGACGACAGATACGCAGTATTTT.

The genes are TRBV9 and TRBJ2-1, with 7 bases fitting TRBD1. The V gene end was trimmed by 0 bases and the J gene end by 9 bases; junction bases not matched to a gene: 6. Germline loops: CDR1 SGDLS, CDR2 YYNGEE. The CDR3 extends over 14 amino acids. The CDR3 sequence is CASSVETGKGEQFF. The DNA of the CDR3 is TGTGCCAGCAGCGTAGAGACAGGGAAAGGTGAGCAGTTCTTC. The whole variable domain, filled in from reference TRBV9 and TRBJ2-1, reads DSGVTQTPKHLITATGQRVTLRCSPRSGDLSVYWYQQSLDQGLQFLIQYYNGEERAKGNILERFSAQQFPDLHSELNLSSLELGDSALYFCASSVETGKGEQFFGPGTRLTVL.

This clonotype has at least ten counts. Written as DNA, the CDR3 is TGTGCCAGCAGCCGCATGGGGGGAAGCTCCTACGAGCAGTACTTC. This gives the protein CASSRMGGSSYEQYF. The chain has TRBV5-6 and TRBJ2-7; TRBD2 might be the D (6 bases). The CDR3 length is 15 residues. CDR1 and CDR2 (germline): SGHDT, YYEEEE. Trimming stripped 4 bases from V and 0 bases from J, with 14 bases between.

The V call is TRBV7-2, the J call TRBJ1-1, with unresolved D. The length of the CDR3 is 12 residues. Trimming stripped 6 bases from V and 7 bases from J, with 12 bases between. The germline CDR1 and CDR2 sequences are SGHTA and FQGNSA. The CDR3 is CASRKGWDEAFF. CDR3 sequence (DNA): TGTGCCAGCAGAAAAGGATGGGATGAAGCTTTCTTT.

The chain uses TRBV6-5 and TRBJ2-7; tentative D call: TRBD2 (5 bases). Germline loops: CDR1 MNHEY, CDR2 SVGAGI. There are 11 residues in the CDR3. The V end lost 9 bases, the J end lost 8 bases, and 14 bases lay between the germline ends. The CDR3 sequence is CASLRDSKQYF. For the CDR3, the DNA is TGTGCCAGTTTACGGGATTCTAAGCAGTACTTC.

This clonotype showed up just a few times. V gene TRBV7-3 combines with J gene TRBJ2-1, with 13 bases matching TRBD2. Germline V gene sequence: CDR1 SGHTA, CDR2 FQGTGA. Trimming removed 4 bases from V and 6 bases from J; junction bases left unmatched: 3. The CDR3 extends over 15 amino acids. The CDR3 DNA reads TGTGCCAGCAGCTCCGGACTAGCGGGGGTCAATGAGCAGTTCTTC. Its translation: CASSSGLAGVNEQFF.

This clonotype was detected only a few times. The V gene is TRBV4-2, the J gene TRBJ1-2; D is possibly TRBD1 (5 bases). This CDR3 comprises 14 residues. Germline CDR1 LGHNA, CDR2 YNFKEQ. Between the trimmed V and J ends, which lost 0 bases and 8 bases, there was a span of 13 bases. This CDR3 reads CASSQDGAFGGYTF. In DNA, the CDR3 is TGTGCCAGCAGCCAAGATGGGGCCTTCGGAGGCTACACCTTC.

This chain links TRBV7-2 with TRBJ2-1; D gene ambiguous. This CDR3 has 12 residues. The V end was cut by 5 bases, the J end by 8 bases, with 10 bases between. Per germline, CDR1 SGHTA and CDR2 FQGNSA. The CDR3 nucleotides are TGTGCCAGCAGCGGCGACACGCATGAGCAGTTCTTC. Amino acid sequence: CASSGDTHEQFF.

The V gene is TRBV7-8, the J gene TRBJ2-3; D possibly corresponds to TRBD2 (6 bases). This CDR3 has 13 amino acids. Between the trimmed V and J ends, which lost 4 bases and 8 bases, there was a span of 13 bases. Per germline, CDR1 SGHVS and CDR2 FQNEAQ. The CDR3, as DNA: TGTGCCAGCAGCTCTATTGGGAGGAGTACGCAGTATTTT. Protein sequence: CASSSIGRSTQYF.

This clonotype has just a few counts. The chain joins TRBV7-2 to TRBJ1-1; tentative D call: TRBD1 (5 bases). V shed 6 bases and J shed 1 base, with 15 bases lying between them. From germline, CDR1 is SGHTA and CDR2 FQGNSA. The CDR3 has 15 amino acids. The CDR3 DNA follows: TGTGCCAGCAGTCAAGCGGGGCCAGCGAACACTGAAGCTTTCTTT. This translates into CASSQAGPANTEAFF.

The chain couples TRBV5-1 to TRBJ2-1, with D perhaps TRBD1 (6 bases). In germline, CDR1 is SGHRS, CDR2 YFSETQ. The CDR3 has 13 amino acids. The germline V and J ends were trimmed by 5 bases and 7 bases, with 13 bases remaining between them. CDR3 coding DNA: TGCGCCAGCAGGGGCACAGGGATTAATGAGCAGTTCTTC. This sequence encodes CASRGTGINEQFF.

This clonotype was counted ten times or more. The V call is TRBV12-3 or TRBV12-4, the J call TRBJ2-2; 7 positions agree with TRBD1. J gave up 1 base and V 3 bases, and 5 bases lay outside the gene matches. The CDR3 is made up of 16 amino acids. The CDR3 DNA reads TGTGCCAGCAGTTTTGAAGGGACAGAGAACACCGGGGAGCTGTTTTTT. This codes for CASSFEGTENTGELFF.

The sample holds a few counts of this clonotype. V is TRBV5-1 and J is TRBJ2-4; D possibly matches TRBD1 or TRBD2 (6 bases each). The CDR3 totals 14 residues. The germline V gene encodes CDR1 SGHRS and CDR2 YFSETQ. Trimming took 2 bases from V and 2 from J, leaving 8 bases between them. In DNA, the CDR3 is TGCGCCAGCAGCTTAGGGGGGACCAAAAACATTCAGTACTTC. This encodes CASSLGGTKNIQYF.

This clonotype was detected only a few times. This chain joins TRBV6-2 or TRBV6-3 and TRBJ2-6, with 8 bases identical to TRBD1. J lost 8 bases, V lost 5 bases, and 11 bases had no gene match. The CDR3 has 16 residues. Germline V CDR1 and CDR2: MNHEY, SVGEGT. The CDR3 region has the DNA TGTGCCAGCAGTAACTACGGGACAGGCCTAACCAACGTCCTGACTTTC. Translated, it gives CASSNYGTGLTNVLTF.

This chain uses TRBV6-1 with TRBJ2-5, with 7 bases lining up with TRBD2. The CDR3 contains 15 residues. Losses at the gene ends were 6 bases for V and 1 base for J; bases not matched to a gene: 8. In germline, CDR1 is MNHNS, CDR2 SASEGT. CDR3 region: CASSPRGDLQETQYF. DNA for the CDR3: TGTGCCAGCAGCCCCCGGGGGGATCTCCAAGAGACCCAGTACTTC.

This clonotype has a handful of counts. The chain carries TRBV29-1 and TRBJ1-1; 7 nucleotides match TRBD1. From germline, CDR1 is SQVTM and CDR2 ANQGSEA. CDR3 length: 14 amino acids. V lost 3 bases, J lost 6 bases, and 10 bases stayed unmatched. The CDR3 region has the DNA TGCAGCGTTGACAAAACAGGGGCTGGCGCTGAAGCTTTCTTT. It encodes CSVDKTGAGAEAFF.

For this clonotype: One junction end does not reproduce the germline sequence, and a read error may be involved. The V and J genes are TRBV6-2 or TRBV6-3 and TRBJ2-4, with D possibly being TRBD2 (5 bases). Looked up from germline, CDR1 is MNHEY and CDR2 is SVGEGT. The CDR3 has 12 amino acids. The CDR3 DNA reads as TGTGCCGGCAGCATGTATCGGGGCATTCAGTACTTC. It translates to CAGSMYRGIQYF.

Within the sample, this clonotype is medium-sized. J is TRBJ1-3 and V is TRBV11-2, with D possibly being TRBD1 (5 bases). V was pared by 8 bases and J by 4 bases, with 9 bases between. Germline V gives CDR1 SGHAT, CDR2 FQNNGV. The CDR3 runs to 12 residues. Written as DNA, the CDR3 is TGTGCCAGCGCATGGGACGGAAACACCATATATTTT. Translated: CASAWDGNTIYF.